Following are 29 T cell receptor beta chains from one sample sequenced in a study of blood T cells in healthy people across ages. The second PCR ran roughly 7 to 11 cycles with a sample-barcoded 5' primer and J-beta primers. Via MiXCR, TCRdb re-called the 5' RACE reads, giving one row per CDR3 protein. The sample includes over a million distinct CDR3 sequences, 25% of them seen just once. The same data also went into a second study, on T cells of mothers and their children.

The sample consisted of blood. These receptors were obtained from a girl aged 2 to 10 in good health.

This clonotype was observed a few times. The rearrangement joins TRBV6-5 to TRBJ2-6, with D uncertain. There are 16 residues in the CDR3. The V and J ends lost 0 bases and 3 bases respectively, with 9 bases between them. In germline, CDR1 is MNHEY, CDR2 SVGAGI. Here the CDR3 DNA reads TGTGCCAGCAGTTACTCACATACTGTTGGGGCCAACGTCCTGACTTTC. Protein product: CASSYSHTVGANVLTF.

As concerns this clonotype: Compared with germline, one end of the junction differs, possibly owing to a read error. The CDR3 DNA reads TGCAGTGCTAGCGGGGGGATGACTGAACCTTTCTTT. Translating it yields CSASGGMTEPFF. The chain links TRBV20-1 to TRBJ1-1; D is perhaps TRBD1 (5 bases). The germline CDR1 and CDR2 sequences are DFQATT and SNEGSKA (reference sequence). The CDR3 is 12 residues long.

This clonotype was detected a few times. The chain recombines TRBV5-6 with TRBJ2-5; TRBD1 matches at 10 bases. CDR3 length equals 14 residues. The V segment lost 4 bases and the J segment 5 bases; nucleotides outside the gene matches: 5. Germline-derived CDR1 and CDR2 are SGHDT and YYEEEE. CDR3 sequence: CASSPGTGAETQYF. The CDR3 bases are TGTGCCAGCAGCCCCGGGACAGGGGCGGAGACCCAGTACTTC.

The genes are TRBV6-5 and TRBJ1-1; D unclear. Per the germline V gene, CDR1 is MNHEY and CDR2 is SVGAGI. There are 15 residues in the CDR3. Trimming cost V 0 bases and J 3 bases, with 11 bases left between them. CDR3: CASSYSKVGHTEAFF. DNA for the CDR3: TGTGCCAGCAGTTACTCGAAGGTTGGGCACACTGAAGCTTTCTTT.

The chain links TRBV29-1 to TRBJ2-7, with D uncertain. CDR1 and CDR2 from the germline V gene are SQVTM and ANQGSEA. V was cut by 4 bases and J by 3 bases, with 10 bases left in between. There are 12 residues in the CDR3. The CDR3 DNA sequence: TGCAGCGTTGTAGTAACAGACTACGAGCAGTACTTC. This codes for CSVVVTDYEQYF.

In this sample, this clonotype turned up many times. The chain is built from TRBV29-1 and TRBJ2-7; 9 nucleotides align to TRBD1. This CDR3 has 12 residues. V trimming: 4 bases; J trimming: 3 bases; junction bases outside the gene matches: 1. Germline V gene lookup returns CDR1 SQVTM and CDR2 ANQGSEA. The CDR3 sequence is CSVGGQGYEQYF. The CDR3 bases are TGCAGCGTTGGGGGACAGGGCTACGAGCAGTACTTC.

This chain connects TRBV20-1 to TRBJ1-1; TRBD1 aligns across 7 bases. Germline assignment: CDR1 DFQATT and CDR2 SNEGSKA (reference sequence). This CDR3 contains 13 residues. V lost 5 bases and J lost 0; bases outside the gene matches: 3. In DNA, the CDR3 is TGCAGTGCTGGGGACAGTTTGAACACTGAAGCTTTCTTT. Translation: CSAGDSLNTEAFF.

This clonotype has more than one count but fewer than ten. J is TRBJ2-5 and V is TRBV12-3 or TRBV12-4; 10 bases line up with TRBD1. Trimming removed 4 bases from V and 3 bases from J; junction bases left unmatched: 5. This CDR3 has 15 amino acids. The CDR3, as DNA: TGTGCCAGCAGTTATATGGGACAGGGGAAAGAGACCCAGTACTTC. Its translation is CASSYMGQGKETQYF.

This clonotype was recorded a few times. Here the CDR3 reads CASSPAPGIYGYTF. Here the CDR3 DNA reads TGCGCCAGCAGTCCCGCCCCAGGGATCTATGGCTACACCTTC. The gene calls are TRBV5-1 and TRBJ1-2; maybe TRBD1 (5 bases). With 5 bases removed from V and 4 bases from J, the gap between germline ends came to 15 bases. This CDR3 is 14 amino acids long. Per germline, CDR1 SGHRS and CDR2 YFSETQ.

The rearrangement uses TRBV29-1 and TRBJ2-5; 12 positions agree with TRBD1. The trim removed 5 bases at V and 0 bases at J, leaving 16 bases unmatched. Germline V gene sequence: CDR1 SQVTM, CDR2 ANQGSEA. The length of the CDR3 is 19 residues. This CDR3 is CSVPGTPGQGAPYQETQYF. As DNA, the CDR3 is TGCAGCGTTCCCGGAACCCCGGGACAGGGGGCACCGTACCAAGAGACCCAGTACTTC.

The chain couples TRBV9 to TRBJ2-5; maybe TRBD2 (6 bases). Germline CDR1 is SGDLS and CDR2 is YYNGEE. This CDR3 is 17 amino acids long. Trimming cost V 4 bases and J 1 base, with 20 bases left between them. In nucleotides, the CDR3 is TGTGCCAGCAGCACGGGAACTAGCCAGACATCCCAAGAGACCCAGTACTTC. It specifies CASSTGTSQTSQETQYF.

The V gene is TRBV3-1, the J gene TRBJ2-7; no reliable D call. V was pared by 2 bases and J by 4 bases, with 12 bases between. Germline V gene data show CDR1 as LGHDT and CDR2 as YNNKEL (reference sequence). The CDR3 is made up of 14 amino acids. In DNA form, the CDR3 reads TGTGCCAGCAGCCAATCCCCGACGGCGTACGAGCAGTACTTC. Protein sequence: CASSQSPTAYEQYF.

Remarks on this clonotype: This may be a read error, as it is one base from a much larger clone. The V call is TRBV7-9, the J call TRBJ2-2, with D possibly TRBD1 on 6 matching bases. Trimming cost V 5 bases and J 4 bases, with 14 bases left between them. Per the germline V gene, CDR1 is SEHNR and CDR2 is FQNEAQ (reference sequence). The CDR3 sequence is 15 residues long. CDR3 in amino acids: CASSPTGSRTGELFF. The DNA of the CDR3 is TGTGCCAGCAGCCCAACAGGGTCTCGCACCGGGGAGCTGTTTTTT.

The rearrangement joins TRBV6-1 to TRBJ2-5; 10 positions match TRBD1. V dropped 3 bases and J dropped 5; count of bases not matched to a gene: 12. Germline V gene lookup returns CDR1 MNHNS and CDR2 SASEGT. CDR3 length equals 17 residues. CDR3 coding DNA: TGTGCCAGCAGTGATCGGGACAGGGGAGCCTTGGAGGAGACCCAGTACTTC. Amino acid sequence: CASSDRDRGALEETQYF.

The chain couples TRBV3-1 to TRBJ2-1, with 7 bases matching TRBD2. The germline gives CDR1 LGHDT, CDR2 YNNKEL (reference sequence). This CDR3 contains 17 residues. Trimming cost V 0 bases and J 0 bases; bases outside gene matches: 5. The CDR3 spells CASSQDPSGYSYNEQFF. The CDR3 nucleotides are TGTGCCAGCAGCCAAGATCCTAGCGGATACTCCTACAATGAGCAGTTCTTC.

The V gene is TRBV27, the J gene TRBJ2-1; TRBD2 is a possible D gene (5 bases). Between the trimmed V and J ends, which lost 2 bases and 1 base, there was a span of 18 bases. The CDR3 contains 18 residues. CDR1 MNHEY and CDR2 SMNVEV come from the germline V gene (reference sequence). CDR3 nucleotides: TGTGCCAGCAGTTTAGTGGGGATGGCGGGTCCATCCTACAATGAGCAGTTCTTC. It codes for CASSLVGMAGPSYNEQFF.

This clonotype showed up just a few times. The chain joins TRBV28 to TRBJ2-5; 8 nucleotides align to TRBD1. The CDR3 is 15 amino acids. Germline CDR1 and CDR2: MDHEN and SYDVKM. V lost 7 bases to trimming and J lost 5 bases; unmatched junction nucleotides: 12. CDR3 in amino acids: CASIPDRVFGETQYF. The CDR3 bases are TGTGCCAGCATTCCGGACAGGGTTTTCGGGGAGACCCAGTACTTC.

The rearrangement uses TRBV3-1 and TRBJ2-5, with D tentatively TRBD2 (5 bases). Near its end, the DNA agrees better with TRBJ2-7, so the J call may be wrong. Germline V gives CDR1 LGHDT, CDR2 YNNKEL (reference sequence). The CDR3 has 14 residues. The CDR3 nucleotides read TGTGCCAGCAGCCAAGCTTCCTGGGAGTACGAGCAGTACTTC. This codes for CASSQASWEYEQYF.

V is TRBV9 and J is TRBJ1-1; weak D call: TRBD1 (5 bases). V gave up 4 bases and J gave up 1 base, with 11 bases separating them. Germline V gene sequence: CDR1 SGDLS, CDR2 YYNGEE. This CDR3 region has 14 residues. The CDR3 coding sequence is TGTGCCAGCAGCCCACAGGCGACGAACACTGAAGCTTTCTTT. Residues: CASSPQATNTEAFF.

The chain couples TRBV15 to TRBJ2-3; D is perhaps TRBD1 (5 bases). Trimming pared 0 bases from V and 8 bases from J, leaving 18 bases between. Germline values: CDR1 LNHNV, CDR2 YYDKDF (reference sequence). The CDR3 loop spans 16 amino acids. The DNA for the CDR3 is TGTGCCACCAGCAGAGATTCAGGGCCTACGTACGTTACGCAGTATTTT. Protein: CATSRDSGPTYVTQYF.

This clonotype came up a few times. The J gene is TRBJ2-5, the V gene TRBV4-1; the match to TRBD1 covers 8 bases. The V segment lost 3 bases and the J segment 6 bases; nucleotides outside the gene matches: 15. Germline V gene sequence: CDR1 MGHRA, CDR2 YSYEKL. The CDR3 is 17 residues long. This CDR3 is CASSHETGTGKGKTQYF. In nucleotides, the CDR3 is TGCGCCAGCAGCCATGAAACCGGGACAGGCAAAGGAAAGACCCAGTACTTC.

The chain uses TRBV28 and TRBJ2-1; D perhaps matches TRBD2 (5 bases). V was pared by 6 bases and J by 6 bases, with 15 bases between. Germline values: CDR1 MDHEN, CDR2 SYDVKM. The CDR3 totals 14 residues. CDR3 protein: CASSQPRGPNEQFF. CDR3 nucleotides: TGTGCCAGCAGCCAGCCCAGAGGGCCCAATGAGCAGTTCTTC.

As regards this clonotype: The germline gene is not matched at one end of the junction; a read error may be the cause. The V and J genes are TRBV12-3 or TRBV12-4 and TRBJ2-1; no clear D gene. The CDR3 runs to 12 residues. Here the CDR3 DNA reads TGTGCCAGCAGTCCCCGAAACGCCTCCCCCATCTTC. As protein: CASSPRNASPIF.

This clonotype was recorded a few times. The rearrangement links TRBV27 to TRBJ1-2; D is possibly TRBD1 (6 bases). CDR3 length equals 16 residues. V was clipped by 6 bases and J by 0 bases, with 17 bases between them. Looked up from germline, CDR1 is MNHEY and CDR2 is SMNVEV (reference sequence). CDR3 sequence (DNA): TGTGCCAGCAGCTTCAAAGGGGGAAGGGCTAACTATGGCTACACCTTC. Translated, it gives CASSFKGGRANYGYTF.

This clonotype was detected a few times. V usage is TRBV4-2 and J usage is TRBJ2-5; TRBD2 matches 14 bases. The better agreement between TRBJ2-7 and the DNA end casts doubt on the J call. CDR3 length: 18 residues. The germline V gene has CDR1 LGHNA and CDR2 YNFKEQ. The CDR3 DNA reads TGTGCCAGCAGCCAGGCAGTCGACGGGACTAGCGGGAGACACGAGCAGTACTTC. Translated, it gives CASSQAVDGTSGRHEQYF.

This chain uses TRBV2 with TRBJ2-7; 11 positions agree with TRBD2. The closer fit of TRBJ2-1 to the DNA end suggests the J call may be wrong. Germline V lookup: CDR1 SNHLY, CDR2 FYNNEI. The CDR3 spans 16 residues. The CDR3 region is CASSDPSGGTYNEQFF. DNA for the CDR3: TGTGCCAGCAGTGATCCTAGCGGGGGGACTTACAATGAGCAGTTCTTC.

The chain uses TRBV7-3 and TRBJ2-5; 8 bases are a match to TRBD1. Germline assignment: CDR1 SGHTA and CDR2 FQGTGA. The CDR3 extends over 16 amino acids. Unmatched junction bases numbered 9, after V lost 2 bases and J lost 4 bases. The CDR3 region has the DNA TGTGCCAGCAGCTTATTGGGTTCAGGGGGCCGAGAGACCCAGTACTTC. Its protein is CASSLLGSGGRETQYF.

This clonotype has only a few counts. The rearrangement links TRBV7-3 to TRBJ2-5; possible D gene TRBD1, 5 bases. The last part of the DNA fits TRBJ2-7 better; the J call may be wrong. CDR1 is SGHTA, CDR2 FQGTGA, per germline. This CDR3 spans 15 amino acids. CDR3 residues: CASSPDGPGHYEQYF. The CDR3, as DNA: TGTGCCAGCAGCCCTGACGGGCCAGGACACTACGAGCAGTACTTC.

For this clonotype: Its ends do not fully match the called genes, so a read error is possible. The chain employs TRBV7-3 and TRBJ2-3; the match to TRBD2 covers 7 bases. The CDR3 length is 15 residues. The germline V gene has CDR1 SGHTA and CDR2 FQGTGA. This CDR3 is CASSLSSGHTDTQYF. The CDR3 DNA reads as TGTGCCAGCAGCTTATCTAGCGGTCACACAGATACGCAGTACTTT.